This T cell receptor beta chain derives from a study of blood T cell repertoires in COVID-19. As for the study in general: Acute and convalescent COVID-19 samples came from the United States, Italy and Spain. The cDNA or gDNA used as material had been derived from T cells, B-cell-depleted T cells, or PBMCs.

The assay was immunoSEQ multiplex PCR, and TCRdb's table has in-frame clones only and misses some. The profile shows fewer than 250,000 clones, 88% of them singletons. CDR1 is MNHEY, CDR2 SMNVEV, per germline (reference sequence). This CDR3 comprises 17 residues. V lost 8 bases and J 0 bases, leaving 17 bases between the germline ends. This receptor was taken from a man aged 40-49 years with acute or convalescent COVID-19. The genes are TRBV27 and TRBJ2-6, with D tentatively TRBD2 (5 bases). Sequenced material: peripheral blood. The CDR3 sequence: CASRLAGVLSGANVLTF. The DNA for the CDR3 is TGTGCCAGCCGATTAGCCGGGGTCCTCTCTGGGGCCAACGTCCTGACTTTC.